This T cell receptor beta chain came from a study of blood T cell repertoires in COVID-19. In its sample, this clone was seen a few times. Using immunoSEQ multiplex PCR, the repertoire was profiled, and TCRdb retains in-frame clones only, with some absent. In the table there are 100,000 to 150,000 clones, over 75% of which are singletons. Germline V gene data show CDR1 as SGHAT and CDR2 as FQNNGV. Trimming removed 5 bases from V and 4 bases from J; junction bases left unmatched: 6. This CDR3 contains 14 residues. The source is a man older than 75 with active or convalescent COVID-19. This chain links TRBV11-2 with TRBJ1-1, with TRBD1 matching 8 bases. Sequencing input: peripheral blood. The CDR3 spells CASSLSRGLTEAFF. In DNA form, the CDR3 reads TGTGCCAGCAGCCTGAGCAGGGGGCTCACTGAAGCTTTCTTT.